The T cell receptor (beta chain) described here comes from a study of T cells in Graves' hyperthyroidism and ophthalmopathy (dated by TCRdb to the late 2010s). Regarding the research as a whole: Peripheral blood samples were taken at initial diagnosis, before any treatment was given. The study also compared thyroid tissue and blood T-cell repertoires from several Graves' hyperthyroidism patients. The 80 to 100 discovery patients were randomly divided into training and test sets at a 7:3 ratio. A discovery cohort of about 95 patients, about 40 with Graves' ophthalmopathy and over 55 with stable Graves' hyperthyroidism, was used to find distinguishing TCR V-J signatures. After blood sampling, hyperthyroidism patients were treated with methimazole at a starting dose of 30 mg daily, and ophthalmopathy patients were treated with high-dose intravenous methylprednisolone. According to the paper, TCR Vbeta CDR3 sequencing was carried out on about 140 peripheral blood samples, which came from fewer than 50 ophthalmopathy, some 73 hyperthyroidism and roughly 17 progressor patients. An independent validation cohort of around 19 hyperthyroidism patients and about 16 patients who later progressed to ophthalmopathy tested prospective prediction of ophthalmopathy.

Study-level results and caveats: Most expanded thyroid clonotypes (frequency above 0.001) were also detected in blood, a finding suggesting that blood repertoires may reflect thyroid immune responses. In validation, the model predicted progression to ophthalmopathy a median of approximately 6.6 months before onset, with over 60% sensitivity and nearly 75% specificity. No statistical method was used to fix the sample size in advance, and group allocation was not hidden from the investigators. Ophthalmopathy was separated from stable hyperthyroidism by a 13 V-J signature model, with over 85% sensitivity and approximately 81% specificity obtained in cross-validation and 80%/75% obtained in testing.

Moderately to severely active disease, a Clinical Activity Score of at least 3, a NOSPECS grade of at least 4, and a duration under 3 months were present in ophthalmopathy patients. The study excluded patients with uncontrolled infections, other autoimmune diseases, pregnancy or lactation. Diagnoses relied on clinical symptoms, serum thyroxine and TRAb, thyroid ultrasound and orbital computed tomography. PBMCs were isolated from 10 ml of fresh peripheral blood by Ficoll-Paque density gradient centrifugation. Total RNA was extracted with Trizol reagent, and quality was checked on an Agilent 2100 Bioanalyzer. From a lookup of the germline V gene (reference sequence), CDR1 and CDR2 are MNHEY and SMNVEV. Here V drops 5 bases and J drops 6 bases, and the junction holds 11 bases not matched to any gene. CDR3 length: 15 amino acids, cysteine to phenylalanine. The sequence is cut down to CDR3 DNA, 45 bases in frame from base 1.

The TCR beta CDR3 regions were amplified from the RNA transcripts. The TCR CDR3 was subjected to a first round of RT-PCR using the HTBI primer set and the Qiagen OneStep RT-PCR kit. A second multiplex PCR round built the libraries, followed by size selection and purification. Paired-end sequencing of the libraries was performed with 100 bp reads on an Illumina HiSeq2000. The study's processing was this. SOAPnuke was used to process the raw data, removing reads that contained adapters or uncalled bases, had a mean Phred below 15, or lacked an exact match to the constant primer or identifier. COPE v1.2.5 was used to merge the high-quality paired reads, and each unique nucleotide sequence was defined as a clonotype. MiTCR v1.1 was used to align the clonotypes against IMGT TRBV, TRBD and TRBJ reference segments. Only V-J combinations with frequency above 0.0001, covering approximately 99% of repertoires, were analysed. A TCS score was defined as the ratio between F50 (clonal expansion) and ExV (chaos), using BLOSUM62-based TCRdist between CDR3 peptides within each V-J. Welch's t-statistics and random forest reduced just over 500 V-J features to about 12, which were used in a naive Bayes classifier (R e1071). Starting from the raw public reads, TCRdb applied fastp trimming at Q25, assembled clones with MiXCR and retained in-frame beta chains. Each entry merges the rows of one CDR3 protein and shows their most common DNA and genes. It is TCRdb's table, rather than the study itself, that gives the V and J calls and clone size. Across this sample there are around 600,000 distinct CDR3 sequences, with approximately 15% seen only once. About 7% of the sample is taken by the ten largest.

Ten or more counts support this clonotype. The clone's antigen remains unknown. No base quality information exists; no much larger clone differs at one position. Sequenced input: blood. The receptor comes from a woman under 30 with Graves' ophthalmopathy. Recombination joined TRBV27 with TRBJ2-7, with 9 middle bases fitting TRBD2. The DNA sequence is TGTGCCAGCAGTATGCGGGGGGGGCTAGTCACCGAGCAGTACTTC. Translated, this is CASSMRGGLVTEQYF.